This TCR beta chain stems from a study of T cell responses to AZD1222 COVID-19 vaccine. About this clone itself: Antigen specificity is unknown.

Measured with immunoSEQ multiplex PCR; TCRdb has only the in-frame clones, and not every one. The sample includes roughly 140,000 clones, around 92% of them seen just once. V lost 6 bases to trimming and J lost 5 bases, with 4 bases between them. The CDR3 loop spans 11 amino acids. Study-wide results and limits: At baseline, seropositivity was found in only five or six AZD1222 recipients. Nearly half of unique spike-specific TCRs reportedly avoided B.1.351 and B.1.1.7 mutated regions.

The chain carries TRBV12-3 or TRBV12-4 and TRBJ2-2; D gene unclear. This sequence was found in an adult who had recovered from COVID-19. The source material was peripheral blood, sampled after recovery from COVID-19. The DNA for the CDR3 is TGTGCCAGCAGCGAGACCGGGGAGCTGTTTTTT. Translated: CASSETGELFF.